The 28 T cell receptor beta chains below were found in one sample sequenced in a study of blood T cell repertoires in COVID-19. The table came from immunoSEQ multiplex PCR; TCRdb's copy has only in-frame clones and leaves some out. The sample yields some 200,000 clones, around 84% seen once. The sequenced sample consisted of peripheral blood. The origin of the receptors is a woman of 80 years or more with active or convalescent COVID-19.

The chain joins TRBV9 to TRBJ2-2; 7 positions agree with TRBD2. Per germline, CDR1 SGDLS and CDR2 YYNGEE. The CDR3 runs 16 residues. J lost 6 bases, V lost 3 bases, and 11 bases had no gene match. The CDR3, as DNA: TGTGCCAGCAGCGCTGCGTCGAGCGGGATGTCCGGGGAGCTGTTTTTT. This encodes CASSAASSGMSGELFF.

The chain joins TRBV5-1 to TRBJ2-5, with TRBD2 identical over 13 bases. The ends lost 6 bases at V and 1 base at J; junction bases unmatched: 9. The CDR3 has 17 amino acids. The germline V gene encodes CDR1 SGHRS and CDR2 YFSETQ. CDR3 sequence (DNA): TGCGCCAGCACTGGACTAGCGGGAGATAGGGTCCAAGAGACCCAGTACTTC. It translates to CASTGLAGDRVQETQYF.

The chain couples TRBV19 to TRBJ1-5, with D possibly TRBD1 on 5 matching bases. This CDR3 comprises 14 residues. Germline values: CDR1 LNHDA, CDR2 SQIVND (reference sequence). Deletions cut 5 bases from V and 3 bases from J, with 11 bases between. CDR3 amino acids: CASSPLGLNQPQHF. CDR3 DNA: TGTGCCAGTAGTCCATTGGGACTCAATCAGCCCCAGCATTTT.

The rearrangement links TRBV5-8 to TRBJ1-4; 7 nucleotides agree with TRBD1. Losses at the gene ends were 0 bases for V and 4 bases for J; bases not matched to a gene: 3. The CDR3 runs to 15 residues. Germline CDR1 and CDR2: SGHTS and YDEGEE. The CDR3 nucleotides read TGTGCCAGCAGCTTGGGGACAGGTGTTAATGAAAAACTGTTTTTT. Its translation is CASSLGTGVNEKLFF.

This clone was observed once. This sequence joins TRBV2 and TRBJ2-5; 14 bases map to TRBD2. The CDR3 extends over 15 amino acids. CDR1 and CDR2 from the germline V gene are SNHLY and FYNNEI. The V and J ends lost 8 bases and 5 bases, in that order; junction bases with no gene match: 7. CDR3 nucleotide sequence: TGTGCCAGCGGAAGACTAGCGGGAGGGCCCGAGACCCAGTACTTC. Residues: CASGRLAGGPETQYF.

This chain joins TRBV7-3 and TRBJ2-4; D is uncertain. The CDR3 totals 17 residues. CDR1 SGHTA and CDR2 FQGTGA come from the germline V gene. Trimming left V 5 bases short and J 1 base short, with 18 bases between. CDR3 DNA sequence: TGTGCCAGCAGCCCGCAGGCGCCCGGTGGGGCCAAAAACATTCAGTACTTC. Residues: CASSPQAPGGAKNIQYF.

This clone was counted once. The V and J genes are TRBV11-3 and TRBJ1-2; tentative D call: TRBD1 (6 bases). Per the germline V gene, CDR1 is SGHNT and CDR2 is YENEEA. The CDR3 has 15 residues. V lost 0 bases and J 0 bases, leaving 8 bases between the germline ends. In DNA form, the CDR3 reads TGTGCCAGCAGCTTAGATCAGGGGTCTAACTATGGCTACACCTTC. Amino acid sequence: CASSLDQGSNYGYTF.

This clone came up a few times. This chain links TRBV29-1 with TRBJ2-7, with 8 bases lining up with TRBD1. J gave up 3 bases and V 2 bases, and 9 bases lay outside the gene matches. This CDR3 has 15 residues. Looked up from germline, CDR1 is SQVTM and CDR2 is ANQGSEA. DNA for the CDR3: TGCAGCGTTGAACTAAGACAGGGGCGAGACTACGAGCAGTACTTC. This translates into CSVELRQGRDYEQYF.

This clone has more than one count but fewer than ten. The chain is built from TRBV30 and TRBJ1-2; D is unclear. CDR1 GTSNPN and CDR2 SVGIG come from the germline V gene (reference sequence). Trimming removed 5 bases at V and 4 bases at J, with 8 bases between. The CDR3 contains 11 residues. The CDR3 DNA follows: TGTGCCTGGTGGTCAGGCTATGGCTACACCTTC. It translates to CAWWSGYGYTF.

The CDR3 loop is CAISVVRADGGYTF. In nucleotides, the CDR3 is TGTGCCATCAGTGTAGTGCGGGCGGACGGTGGCTACACCTTC. The chain combines TRBV10-3 with TRBJ1-2, with D unresolved. This CDR3 region has 14 residues. V lost 4 bases to trimming and J lost 7 bases, with 16 bases between them. Germline V gene lookup returns CDR1 ENHRY and CDR2 SYGVKD.

This chain uses TRBV18 with TRBJ1-5; D is possibly TRBD1 (6 bases). The V and J ends lost 3 bases and 3 bases respectively, with 12 bases between them. The CDR3 covers 15 residues. Germline V CDR1 and CDR2: KGHSH, LQKENI. The CDR3 loop reads CASSPSDRINQPQHF. The CDR3 bases are TGTGCCAGCTCACCTAGTGACAGGATCAATCAGCCCCAGCATTTT.

This rearrangement joins TRBV5-4 to TRBJ2-1; 7 bases are a match to TRBD2. Trimming took 6 bases from V and 2 from J; bases not matched to a gene: 11. From germline, CDR1 is SGHNT and CDR2 YYREEE (reference sequence). CDR3 size: 16 residues. CDR3 residues: CASKGPSGRTYNEQFF. The CDR3 DNA reads as TGTGCCAGCAAGGGCCCTAGCGGACGGACCTACAATGAGCAGTTCTTC.

This clone was counted a few times. V gene TRBV4-1 combines with J gene TRBJ2-7; no definite D call. V lost 0 bases and J lost 0, with 12 bases in between. This CDR3 region has 16 residues. In germline, CDR1 is MGHRA, CDR2 YSYEKL. CDR3 sequence (DNA): TGCGCCAGCAGCCAAGATTTGACTGCCAGCTCCTACGAGCAGTACTTC. This gives the protein CASSQDLTASSYEQYF.

This clone was picked up one time. The chain combines TRBV5-1 with TRBJ1-6; D unresolved. Looked up from germline, CDR1 is SGHRS and CDR2 is YFSETQ. There are 16 residues in the CDR3. Trimming took 0 bases from V and 7 from J, leaving 14 bases between them. This chain's CDR3 is CASSLGPEAINSPLHF. The CDR3 DNA is TGCGCCAGCAGCTTGGGGCCGGAGGCCATCAATTCACCCCTCCACTTT.

The genes are TRBV21-1 and TRBJ1-6. TRBV21-1 is a documented pseudogene. The CDR3 contains 14 residues. This chain's CDR3 is CASSKVLRGGGIHF. The CDR3, as DNA: TGTGCCAGCAGCAAAGTTTTACGGGGAGGGGGAATCCACTTT.

This clone has only a few counts. Other nucleotide sequences from this sample produce the same CDR3. The chain is built from TRBV7-2 and TRBJ2-7; D is undetermined. Trimming left V 1 base short and J 0 bases short, with 10 bases between. The CDR3 spans 15 residues. Germline V gives CDR1 SGHTA, CDR2 FQGNSA. The CDR3 DNA reads TGTGCCAGCAGCTTAGGGCGTGGGCTCTCCTACGAGCAGTACTTC. It specifies CASSLGRGLSYEQYF.

The rearrangement uses TRBV7-6 and TRBJ2-1, with TRBD2 matching over 15 bases. Germline trimming cut 1 base from V and 8 bases from J; bases unmatched to any gene: 12. Germline CDR1 and CDR2: SGHVS and FNYEAQ. The CDR3 length is 19 residues. The CDR3 sequence: CASSLGTSGRDGSFYEQFF. The CDR3 DNA reads as TGTGCCAGCAGCTTAGGGACTAGCGGGAGGGACGGTAGTTTCTATGAGCAGTTCTTC.

The J gene is TRBJ2-2, the V gene TRBV7-3; D ambiguous. V was pared by 5 bases and J by 2 bases, with 9 bases between. CDR1 is SGHTA and CDR2 is FQGTGA in the germline V gene. CDR3 length equals 14 residues. Written as DNA, the CDR3 is TGTGCCAGCAGCGATACTACTAACACCGGGGAGCTGTTTTTT. Its protein is CASSDTTNTGELFF.

The V and J genes are TRBV5-1 and TRBJ2-3, with D uncertain. CDR1 and CDR2 from the germline V gene are SGHRS and YFSETQ. The V and J ends lost 0 bases and 5 bases respectively, with 10 bases between them. CDR3 length equals 14 residues. Here the CDR3 reads CASSLVPDIDTQYF. Here the CDR3 DNA reads TGCGCCAGCAGCTTGGTTCCCGACATAGATACGCAGTATTTT.

This clone has just one count. V gene TRBV5-1 combines with J gene TRBJ2-4; 10 bases fit TRBD2. With 1 base clipped from V and 6 bases from J, the junction kept 4 bases outside the gene matches. CDR1 and CDR2 from the germline V gene are SGHRS and YFSETQ. The CDR3 extends over 15 amino acids. The CDR3 loop reads CASSLSASGGNIQYF. The DNA for the CDR3 is TGCGCCAGCAGCTTGTCCGCTAGCGGGGGAAACATTCAGTACTTC.

CDR3 sequence (DNA): TGTGCCTGGGCCGGAGGGTTAGGGGGCAGAGGGACGAGGAGAGACACCATATATTTT. As protein: CAWAGGLGGRGTRRDTIYF. The rearrangement links TRBV30 to TRBJ1-3, with 7 nucleotides matching TRBD1. The CDR3 extends over 19 amino acids. The V and J ends lost 5 bases and 8 bases, in that order; junction bases with no gene match: 27. Germline CDR1 GTSNPN, CDR2 SVGIG (reference sequence). The full variable domain, rest sourced from reference TRBV30 and TRBJ1-3, is SQTIHQWPATLVQPVGSPLSLECTVEGTSNPNLYWYRQAAGRGLQLLFYSVGIGQISSEVPQNLSASRPQDRQFILSSKKLLLSDSGFYLCAWAGGLGGRGTRRDTIYFGEGSWLTVV.

The rearrangement joins TRBV10-3 to TRBJ1-4; D is unclear. Trimming left V 10 bases short and J 3 bases short, with 12 bases between. Germline loops: CDR1 ENHRY, CDR2 SYGVKD. The CDR3 covers 13 residues. CDR3 nucleotide sequence: TGTGCCACCCGTCGCGCCGCTAATGAAAAACTGTTTTTT. Amino acids: CATRRAANEKLFF.

The chain recombines TRBV27 with TRBJ2-7; D is possibly TRBD1 (6 bases). Germline V gives CDR1 MNHEY, CDR2 SMNVEV (reference sequence). Trimming left V 4 bases short and J 2 bases short, with 12 bases between. The CDR3 consists of 14 residues. The CDR3 DNA reads as TGTGCCAGCAGTTACGCTCAGGGGCCCTACGAGCAGTACTTC. Its translation: CASSYAQGPYEQYF.

CDR3 protein: CASSETGQGNSPLHF. In DNA form, the CDR3 reads TGTGCCAGCAGTGAAACAGGACAGGGAAATTCACCCCTCCACTTT. This chain uses TRBV2 with TRBJ1-6; 8 bases are a match to TRBD1. CDR1 and CDR2 (germline): SNHLY, FYNNEI. The length of the CDR3 is 15 residues. V shed 2 bases, J shed 7 bases, and the junction held 4 bases outside the gene matches.

This clone has ten or more counts. The rearrangement joins TRBV7-9 to TRBJ1-2, with TRBD1 matching over 9 bases. The CDR3 has 14 amino acids. CDR1 is SEHNR and CDR2 is FQNEAQ in the germline V gene (reference sequence). After removal of 5 bases from V and 8 bases from J, the junction contained 9 bases not matched to a gene. CDR3 sequence (DNA): TGTGCCAGCAGCCCGGACAGGGGAGCAGGCGGCTACACCTTC. Translating it yields CASSPDRGAGGYTF.

The chain carries TRBV3-1 (or the pseudogene TRBV3-2) and TRBJ2-2; maybe TRBD2 (6 bases). The CDR3 is 16 amino acids. V shed 0 bases and J shed 4 bases, with 12 bases lying between them. Germline assignment: CDR1 LGHDT and CDR2 YNNKEL (reference sequence). CDR3 DNA sequence: TGTGCCAGCAGCCAAGATATGACGACTAGCACCGGGGAGCTGTTTTTT. As protein: CASSQDMTTSTGELFF.

This rearrangement joins TRBV9 to TRBJ2-1, with TRBD2 matching 8 bases. Germline CDR1 SGDLS, CDR2 YYNGEE. V dropped 0 bases and J dropped 8; count of bases not matched to a gene: 7. The CDR3 length is 15 residues. The CDR3 here is CASSVVGLAGYEQFF. The CDR3 nucleotides read TGTGCCAGCAGCGTAGTAGGACTAGCCGGCTATGAGCAGTTCTTC.

V and J are TRBV7-2 and TRBJ1-2; D is unresolved. V lost 5 bases to trimming and J lost 4 bases, with 11 bases between them. Germline CDR1 is SGHTA and CDR2 is FQGNSA. CDR3 size: 13 residues. CDR3 DNA: TGTGCCAGCAGCCAAGGTCGGGGCTATGGCTACACCTTC. This sequence encodes CASSQGRGYGYTF.